The 28 T cell receptor beta chains below all came from one sample that was sequenced in a study of T cell changes during pregnancy in multiple sclerosis. Repertoires were generated with immunoSEQ multiplex PCR, while TCRdb's copy carries only in-frame clones and drops some. Of 35,000 to 40,000 clones in the sample, 92% are singletons; the top ten hold around 6%. Material: CD8+ T cells from peripheral blood mononuclear cells, obtained in the third trimester of pregnancy. The receptors stem from a female donor with multiple sclerosis, enrolled in a pregnancy study.

V usage is TRBV6-5 and J usage is TRBJ2-5; D may be TRBD2 (5 bases). This CDR3 comprises 16 residues. V lost 2 bases, J lost 4 bases, and 17 bases lay in between. The V gene's germline CDR1 is MNHEY and CDR2 SVGAGI. CDR3 amino acids: CASSYTAGPLLETQYF. The CDR3 coding sequence is TGTGCCAGCAGTTACACCGCGGGTCCACTCCTAGAGACCCAGTACTTC.

V gene TRBV10-3 combines with J gene TRBJ2-7, with 11 positions matching TRBD1. This CDR3 comprises 17 residues. The junction had 6 bases not matched to a gene; V was cut back by 2 bases and J by 0 bases. Germline values: CDR1 ENHRY, CDR2 SYGVKD. The CDR3 bases are TGTGCCATCAGTGAGCCAGGACAGGGGGCCCTCTCCTACGAGCAGTACTTC. Its translation is CAISEPGQGALSYEQYF.

The chain employs TRBV28 and TRBJ2-7, with D perhaps matching TRBD2 (6 bases). Germline loops: CDR1 MDHEN, CDR2 SYDVKM. The CDR3 loop spans 15 amino acids. Trimming left V 6 bases short and J 3 bases short, with 18 bases between. CDR3 bases: TGTGCCAGCAGACGTGGTGGGGAGGTCAGCTACGAGCAGTACTTC. Protein product: CASRRGGEVSYEQYF.

The genes are TRBV30 and TRBJ2-2; D call uncertain. This CDR3 has 11 amino acids. Germline lookup yields CDR1 GTSNPN and CDR2 SVGIG (reference sequence). Trimming took 6 bases from V and 6 from J, leaving 8 bases between them. The CDR3 loop reads CACPVSGELFF. CDR3 bases: TGTGCCTGTCCAGTTTCCGGGGAGCTGTTTTTT. The whole variable domain, filled in from reference TRBV30 and TRBJ2-2, reads SQTIHQWPATLVQPVGSPLSLECTVEGTSNPNLYWYRQAAGRGLQLLFYSVGIGQISSEVPQNLSASRPQDRQFILSSKKLLLSDSGFYLCACPVSGELFFGEGSRLTVL.

The gene calls are TRBV7-8 and TRBJ2-1; D is possibly TRBD2 (5 bases). Germline V gives CDR1 SGHVS, CDR2 FQNEAQ. This CDR3 comprises 15 residues. The V end was cut by 5 bases, the J end by 2 bases, with 13 bases between. CDR3 sequence reads: CASSMDWQTYNEQFF. In nucleotides, the CDR3 is TGTGCCAGCAGCATGGACTGGCAAACCTACAATGAGCAGTTCTTC.

The rearrangement links TRBV4-3 to TRBJ1-2; 7 bases match TRBD1. Germline V gene lookup returns CDR1 LGHNA and CDR2 YSLEER. The CDR3 is 14 amino acids. V lost 0 bases, J lost 4 bases, and 2 bases stayed unmatched. CDR3 coding DNA: TGCGCCAGCAGCCAAGAGACAGGGTCCTATGGCTACACCTTC. Translated: CASSQETGSYGYTF.

Only one count was recorded for this clone. The chain combines TRBV4-3 with TRBJ2-2, with TRBD2 matching 7 bases. From germline, CDR1 is LGHNA and CDR2 YSLEER. With V trimmed by 4 bases and J by 0 bases, 5 bases remained unmatched. The length of the CDR3 is 16 residues. CDR3 loop: CASSPPREPNTGELFF. The CDR3, as DNA: TGCGCCAGCAGCCCGCCGCGGGAGCCGAACACCGGGGAGCTGTTTTTT.

The gene calls are TRBV29-1 and TRBJ1-1; D is possibly TRBD1 (6 bases). Germline CDR1 reads SQVTM; CDR2 reads ANQGSEA. V gave up 7 bases and J gave up 0 bases, with 9 bases separating them. There are 12 residues in the CDR3. In DNA, the CDR3 is TGCAGCGCACAGGGAATGAACACTGAAGCTTTCTTT. It is translated as CSAQGMNTEAFF. The full variable domain, its missing parts supplied by reference TRBV29-1 and TRBJ1-1, is SAVISQKPSRDICQRGTSLTIQCQVDSQVTMMFWYRQQPGQSLTLIATANQGSEATYESGFVIDKFPISRPNLTFSTLTVSNMSPEDSSIYLCSAQGMNTEAFFGQGTRLTVV.

V is TRBV30 and J is TRBJ2-3; 9 bases agree with TRBD2. Germline assignment: CDR1 GTSNPN and CDR2 SVGIG (reference sequence). This CDR3 contains 14 residues. V lost 3 bases, J lost 6 bases, and 7 bases stayed unmatched. The CDR3 nucleotides are TGTGCCTGGAGCTTAGCGGGAGATGCCGATACGCAGTATTTT. As protein: CAWSLAGDADTQYF.

V usage is TRBV5-1 and J usage is TRBJ2-7, with TRBD2 as a possible D gene (6 bases). V lost 4 bases and J 1 base, leaving 9 bases between the germline ends. The CDR3 totals 13 residues. Germline CDR1 reads SGHRS; CDR2 reads YFSETQ. CDR3 DNA sequence: TGCGCCAGCAGCCCGACTAGTTCCTACGAGCAGTACTTC. Translated, it gives CASSPTSSYEQYF.

In nucleotides, the CDR3 is TGTGCCAGCAGCTTAGTTATTCGGGAAACTCGAGATGGCTACACCTTC. This encodes CASSLVIRETRDGYTF. V is TRBV7-8 and J is TRBJ1-2; D ambiguous. V lost 1 base to trimming and J lost 6 bases, with 18 bases between them. Germline V gene data show CDR1 as SGHVS and CDR2 as FQNEAQ. This CDR3 has 16 residues. Using reference TRBV7-8 and TRBJ1-2 for the parts outside the CDR3, the full variable domain is GAGVSQSPRYKVAKRGQDVALRCDPISGHVSLFWYQQALGQGPEFLTYFQNEAQLDKSGLPSDRFFAERPEGSVSTLKIQRTQQEDSAVYLCASSLVIRETRDGYTFGSGTRLTVV.

This chain links TRBV5-6 with TRBJ1-1; a possible D gene is TRBD1 (6 bases). V lost 6 bases and J 1 base, leaving 13 bases between the germline ends. CDR1 SGHDT and CDR2 YYEEEE come from the germline V gene. This CDR3 is 14 amino acids long. CDR3 nucleotide sequence: TGTGCCAGCATCCCCAGGGGACAGAACACTGAAGCTTTCTTT. Amino acids: CASIPRGQNTEAFF. The full variable domain, rest sourced from reference TRBV5-6 and TRBJ1-1, is DAGVTQSPTHLIKTRGQQVTLRCSPKSGHDTVSWYQQALGQGPQFIFQYYEEEERQRGNFPDRFSGHQFPNYSSELNVNALLLGDSALYLCASIPRGQNTEAFFGQGTRLTVV.

This rearrangement joins TRBV4-3 to TRBJ2-7, with a weak D call TRBD2 (5 bases). This CDR3 contains 16 residues. The V end was cut by 0 bases, the J end by 2 bases, with 14 bases between. Germline V gene data show CDR1 as LGHNA and CDR2 as YSLEER. CDR3 coding DNA: TGCGCCAGCAGCCAAGATCCCACCGGGGATACCTACGAGCAGTACTTC. It specifies CASSQDPTGDTYEQYF.

The rearrangement joins TRBV19 to TRBJ1-2; no reliable D call. The length of the CDR3 is 13 residues. Deletions cut 5 bases from V and 3 bases from J, with 10 bases between. Looked up from germline, CDR1 is LNHDA and CDR2 is SQIVND (reference sequence). The CDR3 bases are TGTGCCAGTAGTTATGGCAGCGACTATGGCTACACCTTC. Its protein is CASSYGSDYGYTF.

V gene TRBV21-1 combines with J gene TRBJ2-3; the tabulated D call, TRBD1, remains unverified against the DNA. TRBV21-1 is marked as a pseudogene. The CDR3 has 15 amino acids. The CDR3: CASSDRRPSTDTQYF. The CDR3, as DNA: TGTGCCAGCAGTGACAGAAGACCTAGCACAGATACGCAGTATTTT.

Here the CDR3 DNA reads TGCGCCAGCAGCCAAGACAGGCTGGTCTCCTACGAGCAGTACTTC. It specifies CASSQDRLVSYEQYF. The V gene is TRBV4-1, the J gene TRBJ2-7; D remains ambiguous. Germline V gene sequence: CDR1 MGHRA, CDR2 YSYEKL. The CDR3 sequence is 15 residues long. The germline V and J ends were trimmed by 0 bases and 0 bases, with 9 bases remaining between them.

J is TRBJ2-5 and V is TRBV11-3; a weak D match, TRBD1 (6 bases). The V gene lost 6 bases and the J gene lost 3 bases, with 8 bases spanning the gap. The germline gives CDR1 SGHNT, CDR2 YENEEA. CDR3 length: 12 residues. Here the CDR3 DNA reads TGTGCCAGCAGACAGGGAAAAGAGACCCAGTACTTC. Its translation: CASRQGKETQYF.

This chain joins TRBV10-3 and TRBJ1-3; D gene unclear. V lost 4 bases and J 0 bases, leaving 10 bases between the germline ends. Germline V gene data show CDR1 as ENHRY and CDR2 as SYGVKD. The CDR3 loop spans 15 amino acids. As DNA, the CDR3 is TGTGCCATCAGTGGCGCAGCGAACTCTGGAAACACCATATATTTT. Its translation: CAISGAANSGNTIYF.

The chain links TRBV15 to TRBJ2-2; D possibly corresponds to TRBD2 (6 bases). Trimming left V 6 bases short and J 2 bases short, with 10 bases between. The V gene's germline CDR1 is LNHNV and CDR2 YYDKDF (reference sequence). The length of the CDR3 is 14 residues. The DNA for the CDR3 is TGTGCCACCAGGTCGACTAGAAACACCGGGGAGCTGTTTTTT. Its translation: CATRSTRNTGELFF. Full variable domain (outside the CDR3, taken from reference TRBV15 and TRBJ2-2): DAMVIQNPRYQVTQFGKPVTLSCSQTLNHNVMYWYQQKSSQAPKLLFHYYDKDFNNEADTPDNFQSRRPNTSFCFLDIRSPGLGDTAMYLCATRSTRNTGELFFGEGSRLTVL.

The V and J genes are TRBV19 and TRBJ2-3, with 8 bases lining up with TRBD1. The V and J ends lost 7 bases and 5 bases, in that order; junction bases with no gene match: 17. There are 17 residues in the CDR3. Germline V gives CDR1 LNHDA, CDR2 SQIVND (reference sequence). The CDR3 region is CASNNYLTGESVDTQYF. The CDR3 DNA sequence: TGTGCCAGTAATAACTATTTGACAGGGGAGTCGGTAGATACGCAGTATTTT.

V is TRBV18 and J is TRBJ2-5, with a tentative D call TRBD2 (5 bases). The length of the CDR3 is 14 residues. Trimming left V 2 bases short and J 1 base short, with 8 bases between. Germline V CDR1 and CDR2: KGHSH, LQKENI. The CDR3 reads CASSPWTPQETQYF. The CDR3 nucleotides are TGTGCCAGCTCACCATGGACTCCCCAAGAGACCCAGTACTTC.

The genes are TRBV25-1 and TRBJ2-4; 9 bases agree with TRBD1. CDR1 is MGHDK and CDR2 is SYGVNS in the germline V gene. V shed 6 bases and J 8 bases; nucleotides not matched to a gene: 14. CDR3 length: 16 amino acids. Here the CDR3 reads CASSTDEQGAEDIQYF. The CDR3 DNA reads TGTGCCAGCAGCACCGACGAACAGGGGGCAGAGGACATTCAGTACTTC.

This clone occurred once. The same CDR3 can be traced to other DNA sequences in this sample. The gene calls are TRBV27 and TRBJ1-1, with D possibly TRBD1 on 5 matching bases. CDR1 and CDR2 from the germline V gene are MNHEY and SMNVEV (reference sequence). This CDR3 comprises 14 residues. The germline V and J ends were trimmed by 3 bases and 0 bases, with 8 bases remaining between them. CDR3: CASSLGGLNTEAFF. CDR3 DNA sequence: TGTGCCAGCAGTTTGGGGGGATTGAACACTGAAGCTTTCTTT.

The rearrangement links TRBV4-1 to TRBJ2-7; 10 nucleotides align to TRBD2. The J segment lost 1 base and the V segment lost 1 base, leaving 7 bases of the junction unmatched. The CDR3 loop spans 17 amino acids. Germline loops: CDR1 MGHRA, CDR2 YSYEKL. CDR3: CASSQGASGGPSYEQYF. The CDR3 DNA reads as TGCGCCAGCAGCCAAGGAGCTAGCGGGGGCCCGTCCTACGAGCAGTACTTC.

This clone has only one observation. The CDR3 here is CASRLTGIYEQYF. CDR3 DNA: TGTGCCAGCAGATTGACAGGGATCTACGAGCAGTACTTC. The chain combines TRBV27 with TRBJ2-7; 7 bases align to TRBD1. Germline CDR1 and CDR2: MNHEY and SMNVEV (reference sequence). The CDR3 loop spans 13 amino acids. J gave up 3 bases and V 6 bases, and 5 bases lay outside the gene matches.

The gene calls are TRBV7-3 and TRBJ2-7; D is unresolved. CDR1 and CDR2 (germline): SGHTA, FQGTGA. Trimming cost V 0 bases and J 6 bases, with 9 bases left between them. This CDR3 contains 13 residues. The CDR3 protein is CASSLTTTREQYF. As DNA, the CDR3 is TGTGCCAGCAGCTTAACGACAACCCGCGAGCAGTACTTC.

This clone was observed a single time. The chain carries TRBV19 and TRBJ2-7, with 7 bases that match TRBD2. The CDR3 runs 15 residues. Trimming took 3 bases from V and 1 from J; bases not matched to a gene: 6. Germline-derived CDR1 and CDR2 are LNHDA and SQIVND (reference sequence). In DNA form, the CDR3 reads TGTGCCAGTAGTATTGCGGGGGATGTTTCCTACGAGCAGTACTTC. It specifies CASSIAGDVSYEQYF.

This clone was counted once. V usage is TRBV5-1 and J usage is TRBJ2-3, with 10 bases aligning to TRBD2. Per the germline V gene, CDR1 is SGHRS and CDR2 is YFSETQ. The CDR3 runs to 15 residues. The J segment lost 1 base and the V segment lost 3 bases, leaving 2 bases of the junction unmatched. CDR3 bases: TGCGCCAGCAGCTCCGGACTAGCGGGCACAGATACGCAGTATTTT. Translating it yields CASSSGLAGTDTQYF.